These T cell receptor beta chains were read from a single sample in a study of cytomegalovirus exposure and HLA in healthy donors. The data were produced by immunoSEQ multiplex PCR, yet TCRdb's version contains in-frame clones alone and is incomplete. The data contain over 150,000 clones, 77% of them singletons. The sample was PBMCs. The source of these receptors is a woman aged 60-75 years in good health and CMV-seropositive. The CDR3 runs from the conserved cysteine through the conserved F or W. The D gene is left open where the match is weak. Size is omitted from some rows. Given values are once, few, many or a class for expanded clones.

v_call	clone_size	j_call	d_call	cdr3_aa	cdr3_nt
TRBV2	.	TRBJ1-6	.	CASNPSITGSSPLHF	TGTGCCAGCAACCCTTCGATTACAGGGTCCTCACCCCTCCACTTT
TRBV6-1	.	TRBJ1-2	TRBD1	CASRDRDGYGYTF	TGTGCCAGCCGGGACAGGGACGGCTATGGCTACACCTTC
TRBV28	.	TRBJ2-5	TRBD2	CASSLTGGQRWTQYF	TGTGCCAGCAGTTTAACGGGGGGGCAGAGGTGGACCCAGTACTTC
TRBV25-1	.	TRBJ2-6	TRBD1	CASSWDSHSGANGLTF	TGTGCCAGCAGTTGGGACAGCCACTCTGGGGCCAACGGCCTGACTTTC
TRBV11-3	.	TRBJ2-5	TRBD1	CASSSGTGGAETQYF	TGTGCCAGCAGCTCAGGGACAGGGGGCGCAGAGACCCAGTACTTC
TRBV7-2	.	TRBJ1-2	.	CASHGTGWTSNYGYTF	TGTGCCAGCCACGGAACAGGGTGGACCTCTAACTATGGCTACACCTTC
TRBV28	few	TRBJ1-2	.	CASSLGEYGYTF	TGTGCCAGCAGTTTGGGAGAATATGGCTACACCTTC
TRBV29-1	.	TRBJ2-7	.	CSVVVSTYEQYF	TGCAGCGTTGTGGTCAGTACCTACGAGCAGTACTTC
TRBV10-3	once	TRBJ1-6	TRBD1	CATNPDRGNSPLHF	TGTGCCACCAACCCGGACAGGGGTAATTCACCCCTCCACTTT
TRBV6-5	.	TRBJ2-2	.	CASSHIGGAGELFF	TGTGCCAGCAGTCACATAGGGGGGGCCGGGGAGCTGTTTTTT
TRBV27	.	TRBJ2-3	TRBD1	CASSLLSTGGGTQYF	TGTGCCAGCAGTTTATTGAGTACAGGGGGCGGCACGCAGTATTTT
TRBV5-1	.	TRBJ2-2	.	CASSPTWPGELFF	TGCGCCAGCAGCCCAACATGGCCTGGGGAGCTGTTTTTT
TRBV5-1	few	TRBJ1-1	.	CASSRGGQRKNTEAFF	TGCGCCAGCAGCCGTGGAGGACAGCGAAAGAACACTGAAGCTTTCTTT
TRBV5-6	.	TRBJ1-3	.	CASSLGQSLSGNTIYF	TGTGCCAGCAGCTTGGGACAGAGCCTTTCTGGAAACACCATATATTTT
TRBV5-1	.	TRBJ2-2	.	CASSLDRVAGELFF	TGCGCCAGCAGCTTGGACAGGGTTGCCGGGGAGCTGTTTTTT
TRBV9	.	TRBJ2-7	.	CASSVAAISNEQYF	TGTGCCAGCAGCGTAGCCGCGATTTCCAACGAGCAGTACTTC
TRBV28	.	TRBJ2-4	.	CASSFHRWGLAKNIQYF	TGTGCCAGCAGTTTCCACAGGTGGGGGCTAGCCAAAAACATTCAGTACTTC
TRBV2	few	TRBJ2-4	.	CASTPPQLGGSKNIQYF	TGTGCCAGCACCCCGCCCCAGCTAGGCGGGTCCAAAAACATTCAGTACTTC
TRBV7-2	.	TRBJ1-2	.	CATRRTQGTGGYTF	TGTGCCACCCGCCGCACACAGGGCACGGGTGGCTACACCTTC
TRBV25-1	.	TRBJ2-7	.	CASRRGYEQYF	TGTGCCAGCCGAAGGGGATACGAGCAGTACTTC
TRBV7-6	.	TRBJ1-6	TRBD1	CASSLGGQGYNSPLHF	TGTGCCAGCAGCTTAGGGGGACAGGGCTATAATTCACCCCTCCACTTT
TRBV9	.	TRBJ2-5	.	CASSVEGTRETQYF	TGTGCCAGCAGCGTAGAGGGGACTCGAGAGACCCAGTACTTC
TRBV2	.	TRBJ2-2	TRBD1	CASSGQGAGELFF	TGTGCCAGCAGTGGACAGGGCGCCGGGGAGCTGTTTTTT
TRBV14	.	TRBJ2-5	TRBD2	CASSSRTSGKKETQYF	TGTGCCAGCAGTTCAAGGACTAGCGGGAAAAAAGAGACCCAGTACTTC
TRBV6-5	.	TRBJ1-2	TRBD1	CASSPLLTGSSGYTF	TGTGCCAGCAGTCCCCTCTTGACAGGGTCGTCGGGCTACACCTTC
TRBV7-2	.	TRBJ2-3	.	CASSSSNINTQYF	TGTGCCAGCAGCTCCTCCAACATAAATACGCAGTATTTT
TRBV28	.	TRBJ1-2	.	CASRARGYGYTF	TGTGCCAGCAGGGCAAGGGGATATGGCTACACCTTC
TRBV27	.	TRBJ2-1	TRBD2	CASTVSASGSMSYNEQFF	TGTGCCAGCACGGTATCCGCTAGCGGGAGCATGTCATACAATGAGCAGTTCTTC